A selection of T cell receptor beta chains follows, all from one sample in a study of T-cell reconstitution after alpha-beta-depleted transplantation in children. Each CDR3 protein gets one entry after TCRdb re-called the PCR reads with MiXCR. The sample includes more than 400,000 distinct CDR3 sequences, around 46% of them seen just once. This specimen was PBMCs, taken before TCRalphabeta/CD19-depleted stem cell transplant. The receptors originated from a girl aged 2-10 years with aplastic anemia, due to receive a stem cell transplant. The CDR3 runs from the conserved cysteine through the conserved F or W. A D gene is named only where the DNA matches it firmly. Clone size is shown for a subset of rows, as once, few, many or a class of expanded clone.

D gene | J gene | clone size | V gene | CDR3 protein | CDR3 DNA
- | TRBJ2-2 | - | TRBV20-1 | CSASDNAVHTGELFF | TGCAGTGCTTCTGACAACGCGGTGCACACCGGGGAGCTGTTTTTT
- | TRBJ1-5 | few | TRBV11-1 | CASSYSNSGGAGFQPQHF | TGTGCCAGCAGCTACTCAAATAGCGGGGGTGCAGGTTTCCAGCCCCAGCATTTT
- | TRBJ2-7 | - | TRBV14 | CASSPNLGTYEQYF | TGTGCCAGCAGCCCTAATTTAGGAACCTACGAGCAGTACTTC
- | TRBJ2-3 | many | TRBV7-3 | CASGPTGALGDTQYF | TGTGCCAGCGGTCCGACTGGGGCTCTCGGGGATACGCAGTATTTT
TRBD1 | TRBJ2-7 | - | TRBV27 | CASRNTGGYEQYF | TGTGCCAGCAGGAATACAGGGGGCTACGAGCAGTACTTC
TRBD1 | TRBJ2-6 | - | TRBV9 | CASSIRQGAGANVLTF | TGTGCCAGCAGCATCCGACAGGGTGCTGGGGCCAACGTCCTGACTTTC
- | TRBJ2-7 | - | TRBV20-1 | CSALKTSGHLKYF | TGCAGTGCTCTAAAAACCTCGGGACACCTAAAGTACTTC
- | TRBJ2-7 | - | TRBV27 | CASSFSENDEQYF | TGTGCCAGCAGTTTTTCGGAAAACGACGAGCAGTACTTC
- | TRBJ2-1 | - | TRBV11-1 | CASSLALTAYNEQFF | TGTGCCAGCAGCTTAGCGTTGACCGCGTACAATGAGCAGTTCTTC
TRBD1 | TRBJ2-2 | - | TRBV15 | CATSSWDTGVVGELFF | TGTGCCACCAGCAGTTGGGATACAGGGGTAGTCGGGGAGCTGTTTTTT
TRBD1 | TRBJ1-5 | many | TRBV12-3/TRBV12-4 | CASSRRTGGISWPQHF | TGTGCCAGCAGTCGCCGAACAGGGGGAATCAGTTGGCCCCAGCATTTT
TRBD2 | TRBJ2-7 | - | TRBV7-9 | CASSGGGGTRRLEQYF | TGTGCCAGCAGCGGCGGGGGCGGGACTAGGCGTCTCGAGCAGTACTTC
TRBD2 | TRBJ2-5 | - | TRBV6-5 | CASSYSRRGGVETQYF | TGTGCCAGCAGTTACTCGAGGCGGGGGGGCGTGGAGACCCAGTACTTC
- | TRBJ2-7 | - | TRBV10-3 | CAISENGYQNEQYF | TGTGCCATCAGTGAGAACGGCTACCAGAACGAGCAGTACTTC
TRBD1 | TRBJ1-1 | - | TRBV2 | CASSVRGADTEAFF | TGTGCCAGCAGTGTCAGGGGGGCAGACACTGAAGCTTTCTTT
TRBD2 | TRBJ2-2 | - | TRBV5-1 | CASSLERAGAVGELFF | TGCGCCAGCAGCTTGGAGAGAGCGGGGGCGGTCGGGGAGCTGTTTTTT